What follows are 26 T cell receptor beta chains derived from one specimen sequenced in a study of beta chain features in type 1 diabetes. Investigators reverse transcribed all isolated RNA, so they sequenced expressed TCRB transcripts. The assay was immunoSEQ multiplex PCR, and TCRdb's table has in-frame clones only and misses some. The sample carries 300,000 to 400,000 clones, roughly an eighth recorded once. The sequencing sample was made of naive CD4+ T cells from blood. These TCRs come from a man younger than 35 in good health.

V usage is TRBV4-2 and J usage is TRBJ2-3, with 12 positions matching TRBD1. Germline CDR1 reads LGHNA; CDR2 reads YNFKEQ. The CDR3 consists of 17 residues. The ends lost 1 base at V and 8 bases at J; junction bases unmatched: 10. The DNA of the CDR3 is TGTGCCAGCAGCCAAGTTCTTGGGACAGGGGGCGGGAGTACGCAGTATTTT. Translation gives CASSQVLGTGGGSTQYF.

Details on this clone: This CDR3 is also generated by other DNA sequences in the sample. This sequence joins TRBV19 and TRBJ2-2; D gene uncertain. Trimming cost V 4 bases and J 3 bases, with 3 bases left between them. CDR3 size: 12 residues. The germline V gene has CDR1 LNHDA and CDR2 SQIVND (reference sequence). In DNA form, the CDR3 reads TGTGCCAGTAGTACATACACCGGGGAGCTGTTTTTT. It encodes CASSTYTGELFF.

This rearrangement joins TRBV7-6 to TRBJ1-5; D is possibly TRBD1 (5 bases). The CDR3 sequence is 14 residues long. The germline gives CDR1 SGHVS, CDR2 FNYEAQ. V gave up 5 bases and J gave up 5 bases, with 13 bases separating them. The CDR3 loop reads CASSPDSRDQPQHF. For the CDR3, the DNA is TGTGCCAGCAGCCCAGACAGTCGGGATCAGCCCCAGCATTTT.

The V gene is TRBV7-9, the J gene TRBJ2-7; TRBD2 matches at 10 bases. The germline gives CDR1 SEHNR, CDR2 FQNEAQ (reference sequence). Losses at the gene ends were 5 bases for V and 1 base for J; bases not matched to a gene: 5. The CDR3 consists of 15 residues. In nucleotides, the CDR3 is TGTGCCAGCAGCATTGGACTAGCGGTTTCCTACGAGCAGTACTTC. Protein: CASSIGLAVSYEQYF.

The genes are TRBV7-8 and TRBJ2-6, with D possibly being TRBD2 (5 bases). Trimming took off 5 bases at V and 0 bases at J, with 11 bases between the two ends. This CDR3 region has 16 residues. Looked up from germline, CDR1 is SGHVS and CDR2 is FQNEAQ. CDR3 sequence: CASSAGSRSGANVLTF. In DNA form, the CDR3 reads TGTGCCAGCAGCGCGGGTAGCCGCTCTGGGGCCAACGTCCTGACTTTC.

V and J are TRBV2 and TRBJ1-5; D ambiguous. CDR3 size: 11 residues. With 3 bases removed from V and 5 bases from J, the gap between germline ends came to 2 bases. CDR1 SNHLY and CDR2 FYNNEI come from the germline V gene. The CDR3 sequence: CASSDDQPQHF. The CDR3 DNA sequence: TGTGCCAGCAGTGACGATCAGCCCCAGCATTTT.

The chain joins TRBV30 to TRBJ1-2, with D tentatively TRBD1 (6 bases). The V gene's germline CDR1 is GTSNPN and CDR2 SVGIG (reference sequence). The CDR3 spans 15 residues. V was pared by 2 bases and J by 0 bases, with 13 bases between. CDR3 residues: CAWSPGTSTNYGYTF. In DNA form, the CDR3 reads TGTGCCTGGAGTCCCGGGACATCGACTAACTATGGCTACACCTTC.

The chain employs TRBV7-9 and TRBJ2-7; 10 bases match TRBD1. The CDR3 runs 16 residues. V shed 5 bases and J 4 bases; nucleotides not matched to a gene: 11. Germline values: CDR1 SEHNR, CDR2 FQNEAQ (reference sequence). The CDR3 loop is CASSLMTGGGRYEQYF. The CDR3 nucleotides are TGTGCCAGCAGCCTAATGACAGGGGGCGGTCGGTACGAGCAGTACTTC.

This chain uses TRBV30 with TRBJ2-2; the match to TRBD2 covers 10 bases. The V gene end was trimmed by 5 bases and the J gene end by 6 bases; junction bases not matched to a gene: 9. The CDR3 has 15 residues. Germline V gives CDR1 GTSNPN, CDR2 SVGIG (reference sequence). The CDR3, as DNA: TGTGCCTGGGGCAGCGGGGGGGCCGTTTCCGGGGAGCTGTTTTTT. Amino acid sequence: CAWGSGGAVSGELFF.

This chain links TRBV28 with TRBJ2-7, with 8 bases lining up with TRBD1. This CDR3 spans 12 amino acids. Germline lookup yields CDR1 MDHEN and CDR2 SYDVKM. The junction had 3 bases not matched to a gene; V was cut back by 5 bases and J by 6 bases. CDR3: CASSQQGGEQYF. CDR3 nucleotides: TGTGCCAGCAGTCAACAGGGGGGCGAGCAGTACTTC.

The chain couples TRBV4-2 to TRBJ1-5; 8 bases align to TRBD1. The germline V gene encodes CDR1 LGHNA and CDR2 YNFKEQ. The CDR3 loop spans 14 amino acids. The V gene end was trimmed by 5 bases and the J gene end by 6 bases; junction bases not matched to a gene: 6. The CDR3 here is CASSETGEGQPQHF. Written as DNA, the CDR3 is TGTGCCAGCAGCGAGACAGGGGAAGGTCAGCCCCAGCATTTT.

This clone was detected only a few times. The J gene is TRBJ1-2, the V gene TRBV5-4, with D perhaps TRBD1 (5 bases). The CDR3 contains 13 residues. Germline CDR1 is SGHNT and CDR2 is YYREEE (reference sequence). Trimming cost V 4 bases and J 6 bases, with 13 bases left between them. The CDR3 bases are TGTGCCAGCAGCCTGAAAGGGGTGGATGGCTACACCTTC. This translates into CASSLKGVDGYTF.

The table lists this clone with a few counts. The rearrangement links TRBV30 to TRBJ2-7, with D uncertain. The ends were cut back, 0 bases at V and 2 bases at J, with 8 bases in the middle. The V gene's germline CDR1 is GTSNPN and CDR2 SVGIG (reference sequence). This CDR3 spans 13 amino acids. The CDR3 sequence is CAWSVSSAYEQYF. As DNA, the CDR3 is TGTGCCTGGAGTGTTTCGTCTGCCTACGAGCAGTACTTC.

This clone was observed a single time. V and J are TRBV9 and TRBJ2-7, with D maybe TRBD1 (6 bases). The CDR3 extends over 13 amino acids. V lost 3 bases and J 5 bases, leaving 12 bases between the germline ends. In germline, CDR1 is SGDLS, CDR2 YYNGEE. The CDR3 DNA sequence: TGTGCCAGCAGCGAGGGCAGGGGTAACGAGCAGTACTTC. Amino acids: CASSEGRGNEQYF.

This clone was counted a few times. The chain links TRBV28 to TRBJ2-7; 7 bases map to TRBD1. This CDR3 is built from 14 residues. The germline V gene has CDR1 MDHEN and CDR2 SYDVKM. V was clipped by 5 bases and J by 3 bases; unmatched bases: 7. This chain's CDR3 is CASSQTGFRYEQYF. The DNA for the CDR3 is TGTGCCAGCAGTCAGACAGGGTTCCGCTACGAGCAGTACTTC.

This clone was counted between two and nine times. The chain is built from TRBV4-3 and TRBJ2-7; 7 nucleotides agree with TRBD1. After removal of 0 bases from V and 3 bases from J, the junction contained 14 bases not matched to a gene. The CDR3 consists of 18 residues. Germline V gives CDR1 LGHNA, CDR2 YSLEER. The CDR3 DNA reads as TGCGCCAGCAGCCAAGAGGGTACGAGGGGGCGTCTGGGCTACGAGCAGTACTTC. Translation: CASSQEGTRGRLGYEQYF.

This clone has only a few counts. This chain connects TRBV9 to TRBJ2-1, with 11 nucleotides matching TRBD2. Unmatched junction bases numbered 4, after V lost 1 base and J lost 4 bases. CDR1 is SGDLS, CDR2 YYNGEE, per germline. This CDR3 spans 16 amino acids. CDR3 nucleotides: TGTGCCAGCAGCGTATATAGACTAGCGGGATACAATGAGCAGTTCTTC. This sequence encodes CASSVYRLAGYNEQFF.

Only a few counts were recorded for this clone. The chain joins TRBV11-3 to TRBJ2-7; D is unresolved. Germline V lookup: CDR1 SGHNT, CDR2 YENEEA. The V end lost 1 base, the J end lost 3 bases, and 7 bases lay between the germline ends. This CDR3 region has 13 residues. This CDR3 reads CASSLAVGYEQYF. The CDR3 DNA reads TGTGCCAGCAGCTTAGCGGTCGGCTACGAGCAGTACTTC.

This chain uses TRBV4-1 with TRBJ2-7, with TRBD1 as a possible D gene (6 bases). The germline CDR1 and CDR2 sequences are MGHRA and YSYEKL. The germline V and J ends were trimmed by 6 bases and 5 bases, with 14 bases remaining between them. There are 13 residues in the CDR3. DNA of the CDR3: TGCGCCAGCAGGCAGACAGGATCAAACGAGCAGTACTTC. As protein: CASRQTGSNEQYF.

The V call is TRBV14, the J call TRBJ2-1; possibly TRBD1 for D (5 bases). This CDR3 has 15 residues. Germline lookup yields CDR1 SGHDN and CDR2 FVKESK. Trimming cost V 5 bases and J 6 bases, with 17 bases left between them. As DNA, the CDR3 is TGTGCCAGCAGCGAGGCAGGGTATGCCAGCAATGAGCAGTTCTTC. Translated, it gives CASSEAGYASNEQFF.

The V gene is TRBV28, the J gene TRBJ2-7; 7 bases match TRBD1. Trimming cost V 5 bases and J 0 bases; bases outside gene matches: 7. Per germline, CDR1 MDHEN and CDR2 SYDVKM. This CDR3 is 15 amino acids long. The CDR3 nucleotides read TGTGCCAGCAGTGCCTCGACAGGGTCCTCCTACGAGCAGTACTTC. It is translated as CASSASTGSSYEQYF.

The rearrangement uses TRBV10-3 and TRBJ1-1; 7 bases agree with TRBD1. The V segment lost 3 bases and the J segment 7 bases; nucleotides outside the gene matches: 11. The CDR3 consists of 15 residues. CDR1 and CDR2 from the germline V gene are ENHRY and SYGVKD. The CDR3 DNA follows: TGTGCCATCAGTGATTTTTCGGGACAGACACTTGAAGCTTTCTTT. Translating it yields CAISDFSGQTLEAFF.

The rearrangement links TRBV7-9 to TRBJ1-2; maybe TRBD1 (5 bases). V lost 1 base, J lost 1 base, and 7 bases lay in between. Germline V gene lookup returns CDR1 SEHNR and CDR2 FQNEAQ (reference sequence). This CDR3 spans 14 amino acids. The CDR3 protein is CASSLGTLNYGYTF. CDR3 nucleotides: TGTGCCAGCAGCTTAGGGACACTTAACTATGGCTACACCTTC.

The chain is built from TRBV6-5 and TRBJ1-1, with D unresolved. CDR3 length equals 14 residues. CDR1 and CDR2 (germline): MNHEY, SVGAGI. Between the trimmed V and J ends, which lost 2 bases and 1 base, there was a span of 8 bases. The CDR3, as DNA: TGTGCCAGCAGTTACGCCGGAGGGAACACTGAAGCTTTCTTT. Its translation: CASSYAGGNTEAFF.

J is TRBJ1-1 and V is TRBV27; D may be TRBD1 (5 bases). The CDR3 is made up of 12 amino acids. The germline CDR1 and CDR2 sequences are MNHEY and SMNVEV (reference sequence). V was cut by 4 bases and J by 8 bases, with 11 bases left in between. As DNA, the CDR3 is TGTGCCAGCAGTTCTGACAGCAGGGAAGCTTTCTTT. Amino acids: CASSSDSREAFF.

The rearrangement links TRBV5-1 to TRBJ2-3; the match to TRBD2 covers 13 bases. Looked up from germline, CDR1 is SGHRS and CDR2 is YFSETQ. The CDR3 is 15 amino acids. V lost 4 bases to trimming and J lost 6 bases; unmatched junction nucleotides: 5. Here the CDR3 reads CASSRLAGGSDTQYF. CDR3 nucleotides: TGCGCCAGCAGCCGACTAGCGGGAGGATCCGATACGCAGTATTTT.